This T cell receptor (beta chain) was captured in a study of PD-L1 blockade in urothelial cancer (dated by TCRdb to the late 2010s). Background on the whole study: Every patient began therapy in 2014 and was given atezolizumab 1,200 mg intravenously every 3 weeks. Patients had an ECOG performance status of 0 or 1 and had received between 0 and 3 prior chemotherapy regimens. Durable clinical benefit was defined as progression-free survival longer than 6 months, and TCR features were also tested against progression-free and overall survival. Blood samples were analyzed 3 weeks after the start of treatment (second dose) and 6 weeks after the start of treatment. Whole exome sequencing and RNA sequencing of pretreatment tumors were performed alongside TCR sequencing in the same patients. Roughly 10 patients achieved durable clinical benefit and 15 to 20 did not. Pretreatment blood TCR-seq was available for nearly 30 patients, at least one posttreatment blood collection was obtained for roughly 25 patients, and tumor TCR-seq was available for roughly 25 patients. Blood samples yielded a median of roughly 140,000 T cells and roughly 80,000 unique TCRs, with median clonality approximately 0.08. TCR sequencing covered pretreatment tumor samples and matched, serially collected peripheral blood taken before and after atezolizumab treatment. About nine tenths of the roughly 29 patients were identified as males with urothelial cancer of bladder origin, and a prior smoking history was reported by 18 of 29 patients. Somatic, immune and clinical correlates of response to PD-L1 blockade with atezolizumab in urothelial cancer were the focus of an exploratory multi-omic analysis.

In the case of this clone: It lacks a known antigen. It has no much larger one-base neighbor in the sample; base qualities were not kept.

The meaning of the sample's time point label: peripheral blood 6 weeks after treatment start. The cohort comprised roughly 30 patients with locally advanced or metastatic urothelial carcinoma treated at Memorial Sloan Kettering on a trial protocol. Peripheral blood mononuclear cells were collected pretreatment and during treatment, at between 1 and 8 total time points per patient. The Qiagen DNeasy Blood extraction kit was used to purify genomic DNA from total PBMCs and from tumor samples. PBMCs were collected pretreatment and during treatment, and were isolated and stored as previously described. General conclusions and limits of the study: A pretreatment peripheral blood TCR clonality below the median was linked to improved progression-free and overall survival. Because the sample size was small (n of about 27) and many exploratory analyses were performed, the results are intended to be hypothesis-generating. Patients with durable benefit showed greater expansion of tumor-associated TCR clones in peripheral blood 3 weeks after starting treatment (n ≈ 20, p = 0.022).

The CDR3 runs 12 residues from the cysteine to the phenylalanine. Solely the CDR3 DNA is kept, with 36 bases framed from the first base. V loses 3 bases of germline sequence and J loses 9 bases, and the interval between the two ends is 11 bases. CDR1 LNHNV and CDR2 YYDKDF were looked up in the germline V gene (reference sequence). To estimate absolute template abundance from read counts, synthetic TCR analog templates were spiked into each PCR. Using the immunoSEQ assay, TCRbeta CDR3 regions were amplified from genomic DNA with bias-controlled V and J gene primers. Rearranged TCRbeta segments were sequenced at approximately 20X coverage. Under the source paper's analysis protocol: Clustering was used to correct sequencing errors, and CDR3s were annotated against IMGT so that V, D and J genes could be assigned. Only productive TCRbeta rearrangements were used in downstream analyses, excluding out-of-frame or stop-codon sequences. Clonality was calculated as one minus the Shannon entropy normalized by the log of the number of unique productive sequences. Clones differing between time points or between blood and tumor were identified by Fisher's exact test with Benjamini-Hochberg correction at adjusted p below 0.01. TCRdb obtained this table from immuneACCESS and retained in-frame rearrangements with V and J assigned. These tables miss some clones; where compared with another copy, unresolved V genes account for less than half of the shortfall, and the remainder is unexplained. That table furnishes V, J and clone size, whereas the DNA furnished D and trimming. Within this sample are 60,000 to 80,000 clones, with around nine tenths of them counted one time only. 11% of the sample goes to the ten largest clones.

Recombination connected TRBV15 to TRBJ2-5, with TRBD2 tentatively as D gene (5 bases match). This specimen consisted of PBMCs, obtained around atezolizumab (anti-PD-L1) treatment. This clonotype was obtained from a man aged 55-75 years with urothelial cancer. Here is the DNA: TGTGCCACCAGCAGGGGTTCCGGGGCCCAGTACTTC. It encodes CATSRGSGAQYF.